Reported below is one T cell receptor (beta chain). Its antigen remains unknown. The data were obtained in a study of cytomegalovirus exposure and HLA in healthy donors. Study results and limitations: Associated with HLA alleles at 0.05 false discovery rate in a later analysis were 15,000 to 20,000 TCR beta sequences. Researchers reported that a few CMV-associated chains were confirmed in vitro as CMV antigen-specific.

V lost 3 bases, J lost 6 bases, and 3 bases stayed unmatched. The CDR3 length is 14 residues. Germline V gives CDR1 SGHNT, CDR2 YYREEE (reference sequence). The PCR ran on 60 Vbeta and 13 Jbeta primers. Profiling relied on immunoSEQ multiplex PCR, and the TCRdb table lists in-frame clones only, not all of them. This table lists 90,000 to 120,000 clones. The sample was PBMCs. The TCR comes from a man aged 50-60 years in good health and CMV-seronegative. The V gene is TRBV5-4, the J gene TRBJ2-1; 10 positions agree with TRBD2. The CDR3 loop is CASSSGLAANEQFF. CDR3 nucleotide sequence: TGTGCCAGCAGCTCAGGACTAGCGGCCAATGAGCAGTTCTTC.